This T cell receptor beta chain was identified during a study of T cells in localized non-small cell lung cancer. Notes on the study in general: Measurement of T cell clonality placed uninvolved adjacent lung highest, above the level in tumor.

The V end lost 5 bases, the J end lost 0 bases, and 8 bases lay between the germline ends. There are 13 residues in the CDR3. Germline lookup yields CDR1 SGHVS and CDR2 FQNEAQ. Produced via immunoSEQ multiplex PCR; TCRdb's table is partial and in-frame only. This sample has 15,000 to 25,000 clones, with 75% to 95% found just once. This clone is a singleton in its sample. What it recognizes is unknown. Here the sequenced sample was peripheral blood, taken before any cancer treatment. The chain is built from TRBV7-8 and TRBJ2-7; the D gene is possibly TRBD1 (5 bases). The receptor comes from a male donor aged 60 or older with stage I squamous cell lung carcinoma. The CDR3 DNA is TGTGCCAGCAGCGAACAGGACTCCTACGAGCAGTACTTC. Translation gives CASSEQDSYEQYF.